Sequencing of this TCR beta chain was carried out in a study of T cells in Graves' hyperthyroidism and ophthalmopathy (dated 2019 in TCRdb). Background for the entire study: Peripheral blood samples were taken at initial diagnosis, before any treatment was given. To identify distinguishing TCR V-J signatures, a discovery cohort of around 100 patients was used, comprising roughly 45 with Graves' ophthalmopathy and some 60 with stable Graves' hyperthyroidism. Prospective prediction of ophthalmopathy was tested in an independent validation cohort of 18 to 20 hyperthyroidism patients and 15 to 17 patients who later progressed to ophthalmopathy. The roughly 100 discovery patients were divided at random into training and test sets in a 7:3 ratio. In about 6 Graves' hyperthyroidism patients, the study also compared T-cell repertoires from thyroid tissue with T-cell repertoires from blood. Following sampling, methimazole starting at 30 mg daily was given to hyperthyroidism patients, and high-dose intravenous methylprednisolone was given to ophthalmopathy patients. The paper describes TCR Vbeta CDR3 sequencing of around 130 peripheral blood samples, made up of fewer than 50 ophthalmopathy patients, some 80 hyperthyroidism patients and some 17 progressor patients.

Stable Graves' hyperthyroidism was defined as no progression to ophthalmopathy during 18 months of follow-up. The hyperthyroidism patients were between 18 and 65 years old and newly diagnosed, with a disease duration of less than 2 months. Exclusion was applied to patients with uncontrolled infections, other autoimmune diseases, pregnancy or lactation. Diagnoses relied on clinical symptoms, serum thyroxine and TRAb, thyroid ultrasound and orbital computed tomography. Ficoll-Paque density gradient centrifugation was used to isolate PBMCs from under 11 ml of fresh peripheral blood. Total RNA was extracted with Trizol reagent, and quality was checked on an Agilent 2100 Bioanalyzer. The TCR beta CDR3 regions were amplified from the RNA transcripts. The first round of RT-PCR for the TCR CDR3 was performed with the HTBI primer set and the Qiagen OneStep RT-PCR kit. Libraries were constructed in a second round of multiplex PCR, after which size selection and purification were performed. The libraries were sequenced on an Illumina HiSeq2000 using paired-end 100 bp reads. From the authors' description of their analysis: Raw data were processed with SOAPnuke, discarding reads with adapters, uncalled bases, mean Phred below 15, or no exact constant-primer or identifier match. High-quality paired reads were merged using COPE v1.2.5, and each unique nucleotide sequence was defined as a clonotype. MiTCR v1.1 was used to align the clonotypes against IMGT TRBV, TRBD and TRBJ reference segments. Only V-J combinations with frequency above 0.0001, covering approximately 99% of repertoires, were analysed. The TCS score was defined as the ratio of F50 (clonal expansion) to E x V (chaos), calculated using BLOSUM62-based TCRdist between CDR3 peptides within each V-J. Welch's t-statistics and random forest reduced 450 to 600 V-J features to 10 to 15, which were used in a naive Bayes classifier (R e1071). Starting from the raw public reads, TCRdb applied fastp trimming at Q25, assembled clones with MiXCR and retained in-frame beta chains. Records with the same CDR3 protein are collapsed into one entry carrying the most frequent genes and DNA. Here the V and J calls rest on TCRdb's processing, not on the authors' analysis. This sample lists a few hundred thousand distinct CDR3 sequences; 19% were detected once. Of the sample, about 3.7% falls within the top ten clones.

Here is what the overall study found, with its caveats: In validation, progression to ophthalmopathy was predicted by the model with roughly 69% sensitivity and 72% to 85% specificity, a median of roughly six months before onset. In cross-validation, a model built on a 13 V-J signature told ophthalmopathy apart from stable hyperthyroidism with under 90% sensitivity and approximately 84% specificity, and in testing the same model reached 80%/75%. Sample size was not statistically predetermined, and blinding of investigators to group allocation was not performed. Most expanded thyroid clonotypes (frequency above 0.001) were also detected in blood, a finding suggesting that blood repertoires may reflect thyroid immune responses.

Ten or more counts support this clonotype. Its specific antigen is unknown. The input lacks base qualities; no much larger clone sits a single base away. The junction carries 23 bases between V and J, which are trimmed by 5 bases and 3 bases respectively. From a lookup of the germline V gene (reference sequence), CDR1 and CDR2 are DFQATT and SNEGSKA. From cysteine to phenylalanine, the CDR3 is 16 amino acids long. Only the CDR3 part of the read is kept: 48 bases, read in frame from the first base. This TCR was recovered from a woman between 18 and 29 years old with Graves' hyperthyroidism. The receptor chain draws on TRBV20-1 and TRBJ2-7, with a weak D call of TRBD1 (7 bases match). Sequenced: blood. CDR3 region: CSAPPQGGYTGYEQYF. The nucleotide sequence reads TGCAGTGCTCCACCCCAGGGGGGCTACACCGGCTACGAGCAGTACTTC.